This T cell receptor beta chain emerged from a study of human T cells and chemical hapten exposure. Germline V lookup: CDR1 SGDLS, CDR2 YYNGEE. Between the trimmed V and J ends, which lost 0 bases and 3 bases, there was a span of 12 bases. The CDR3 runs 15 residues. Original processing notes: Sequenced samples showed a median of approximately 100,000 TCRs each, with counts running from approximately 21,000 to 630,000. TCRdb reanalysed the RACE reads using MiXCR and keeps one entry per CDR3 protein. The V and J calls, along with clone size, are taken from TCRdb and not from the paper's own processing. The sample has under 200,000 distinct CDR3 sequences, 14% seen once; the top ten hold 1.5% to 2%. This clonotype was observed a few times. Time point described: patch test 1, 2 weeks after DPC sensitization. Treatment meaning: therapeutic diphenylcyclopropenone sensitization with weekly scalp DPC.

The sequencing used whole blood, collected in connection with sensitization to the hapten diphenylcyclopropenone (DPC). This receptor was obtained from a woman younger than 45 with alopecia areata. Some clones in this sample may be carry-over from other donors' samples. The chain combines TRBV9 with TRBJ1-2; D not certain. CDR3 region: CASSVDPGTHYGYTF. DNA of the CDR3: TGTGCCAGCAGCGTAGATCCGGGAACGCACTATGGCTACACCTTC.